This T cell receptor (beta chain) is drawn from a study of cytomegalovirus exposure and HLA in healthy donors. Study-wide context: It was reported in a later analysis that the 90 to 150 validation repertoires used the same platform as the approximately 600 first-cohort repertoires.

This clone was counted between two and nine times. As yet, its antigen is unknown. CDR3 length: 18 amino acids. The J segment lost 8 bases and the V segment lost 2 bases, leaving 19 bases of the junction unmatched. CDR1 is SEHNR, CDR2 FQNEAQ, per germline (reference sequence). General study points: Researchers catalogued 160 or so TCR beta chains as cytomegalovirus-associated. In vitro checks showed that a few CMV-associated chains really do target CMV antigens.

Sequencing used immunoSEQ multiplex PCR; TCRdb keeps in-frame clones, though not all of them. The sample carries some 140,000 clones, 84% recorded once. The receptor's source is a woman between 25 and 40 years old in good health and CMV-seronegative. The V gene is TRBV7-9, the J gene TRBJ1-1, with TRBD1 matching over 8 bases. Sequenced material: PBMCs. The CDR3 region is CASSLLGWGTGREYEAFF. CDR3 coding DNA: TGTGCCAGCAGCTTATTGGGGTGGGGGACAGGTAGGGAATACGAAGCTTTCTTT.